Below, 6 T cell receptor beta chains from the same sample are listed, as sequenced in a study of PD-1 blockade in classical Hodgkin lymphoma. Profiled with immunoSEQ multiplex PCR; TCRdb holds only in-frame clones, not every one. The sample includes over 9,000 clones, 80% to 90% seen only once; the top ten take 30% to 45%. The time point is: cycle 4 day 1 (C4D1), after 5 to 7 weeks of nivolumab. Relapse was seen in all patients after autologous stem cell transplantation, and brentuximab vedotin exposure was variable. Applied to thawed PBMCs, magnetic negative selection was the method used to isolate CD8+ T cells. Here the sequenced sample was CD8+ T cells from blood, taken before the fourth cycle of nivolumab. All receptors come from a human donor with classical Hodgkin lymphoma. The donor label of this sample is uncertain.

The chain uses TRBV5-1 and TRBJ2-2, with a weak D call TRBD2 (5 bases). CDR3 length: 16 residues. With 4 bases removed from V and 3 bases from J, the gap between germline ends came to 16 bases. The germline gives CDR1 SGHRS, CDR2 YFSETQ. This CDR3 is CASSLSQRRDTGELFF. CDR3 nucleotides: TGCGCCAGCAGCCTATCGCAACGGCGGGACACCGGGGAGCTGTTTTTT.

The chain links TRBV6-5 to TRBJ1-4; perhaps TRBD1 as D (5 bases). Trimming removed 6 bases at V and 5 bases at J, with 16 bases between. This CDR3 has 15 residues. CDR1 and CDR2 (germline): MNHEY, SVGAGI. DNA for the CDR3: TGTGCCAGCAGCAAACAGGACGGCGGGAATGAAAAACTGTTTTTT. This translates into CASSKQDGGNEKLFF.

The CDR3 DNA reads as TGTGCCACCAGCAGAGATTTTTGGCTAGCGGGCTACAATGAGCAGTTCTTC. This codes for CATSRDFWLAGYNEQFF. V is TRBV15 and J is TRBJ2-1; 8 bases fit TRBD2. Germline V gives CDR1 LNHNV, CDR2 YYDKDF (reference sequence). J was trimmed by 3 bases and V by 0 bases; bases with no gene match: 7. There are 17 residues in the CDR3.

The chain joins TRBV30 to TRBJ1-6; TRBD1 agrees at 9 bases. The V and J ends lost 7 bases and 7 bases, in that order; junction bases with no gene match: 5. Germline-derived CDR1 and CDR2 are GTSNPN and SVGIG (reference sequence). This CDR3 is 13 amino acids long. CDR3 in amino acids: CAYETGGNSPLHF. CDR3 DNA sequence: TGTGCCTACGAGACAGGGGGAAATTCACCCCTCCACTTT.

V gene TRBV7-9 combines with J gene TRBJ2-7, with 7 bases that match TRBD2. Germline V gene lookup returns CDR1 SEHNR and CDR2 FQNEAQ (reference sequence). V lost 3 bases, J lost 3 bases, and 2 bases stayed unmatched. The length of the CDR3 is 13 residues. CDR3 in amino acids: CASSLSGGYEQYF. CDR3 DNA sequence: TGTGCCAGCAGCTTGTCGGGGGGCTACGAGCAGTACTTC. The full variable domain, rest sourced from reference TRBV7-9 and TRBJ2-7, is DTGVSQNPRHKITKRGQNVTFRCDPISEHNRLYWYRQTLGQGPEFLTYFQNEAQLEKSRLLSDRFSAERPKGSFSTLEIQRTEQGDSAMYLCASSLSGGYEQYFGPGTRLTVT.

The chain uses TRBV29-1 and TRBJ2-7; D perhaps matches TRBD2 (6 bases). V lost 4 bases, J lost 0 bases, and 10 bases lay in between. The V gene's germline CDR1 is SQVTM and CDR2 ANQGSEA. This CDR3 is built from 13 residues. The CDR3 coding sequence is TGCAGCGTTGTGCCTAGCGACTCCTACGAGCAGTACTTC. Translated, it gives CSVVPSDSYEQYF.